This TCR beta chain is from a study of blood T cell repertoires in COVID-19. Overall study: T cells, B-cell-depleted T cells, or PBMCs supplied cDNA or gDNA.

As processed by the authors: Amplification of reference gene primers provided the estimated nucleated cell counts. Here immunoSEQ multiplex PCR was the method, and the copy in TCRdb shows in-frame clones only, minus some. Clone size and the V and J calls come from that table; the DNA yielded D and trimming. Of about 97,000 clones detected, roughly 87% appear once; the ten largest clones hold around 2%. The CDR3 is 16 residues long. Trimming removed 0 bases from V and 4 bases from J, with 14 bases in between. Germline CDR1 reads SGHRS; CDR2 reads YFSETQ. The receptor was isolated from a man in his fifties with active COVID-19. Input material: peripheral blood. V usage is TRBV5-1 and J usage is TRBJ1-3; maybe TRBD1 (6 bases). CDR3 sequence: CASSLAGHLGGNTIYF. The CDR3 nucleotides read TGCGCCAGCAGCTTGGCGGGACACTTGGGGGGAAACACCATATATTTT.